Presented here are 20 T cell receptor beta chains from one specimen sequenced in a study of graft-versus-host responses after intestinal transplantation. Sequenced by immunoSEQ multiplex PCR; TCRdb stores in-frame clones only, minus some. The table lists 75,000 to 100,000 clones, 80% to 95% of them singletons. The antigens these receptors bind are not known. The specimen was unstimulated CD4+ T cells sorted from spleen or lymph node cells, collected before intestinal transplant. These receptors were obtained from a human donor who received an intestinal transplant.

This sequence joins TRBV7-3 and TRBJ2-7, with D perhaps matching TRBD1 (6 bases). This CDR3 spans 16 amino acids. V shed 0 bases and J shed 0 bases, with 12 bases lying between them. Germline loops: CDR1 SGHTA, CDR2 FQGTGA. The chain's CDR3 is CASSLTGQGSSYEQYF. DNA of the CDR3: TGTGCCAGCAGCTTAACGGGGCAGGGGAGCTCCTACGAGCAGTACTTC.

This clone was observed a handful of times. The chain carries TRBV2 and TRBJ2-3; a weak D match, TRBD2 (6 bases). The ends were cut back, 6 bases at V and 3 bases at J, with 19 bases in the middle. The CDR3 has 16 amino acids. Germline CDR1 SNHLY, CDR2 FYNNEI. CDR3 nucleotides: TGTGCCAGCAGGAAACTCGGGGCGGGATTAACAGATACGCAGTATTTT. It yields the protein CASRKLGAGLTDTQYF.

This chain uses TRBV5-1 with TRBJ1-6, with 8 bases lining up with TRBD1. J was trimmed by 7 bases and V by 1 base; bases with no gene match: 7. The CDR3 covers 16 residues. Germline V gene data show CDR1 as SGHRS and CDR2 as YFSETQ. The CDR3 sequence: CASSLLGTGPNSPLHF. In nucleotides, the CDR3 is TGCGCCAGCAGCTTGTTAGGGACAGGTCCAAATTCACCCCTCCACTTT.

The rearrangement uses TRBV7-9 and TRBJ1-6; 7 bases line up with TRBD1. The trim removed 4 bases at V and 7 bases at J, leaving 7 bases unmatched. Germline CDR1 reads SEHNR; CDR2 reads FQNEAQ (reference sequence). The CDR3 covers 15 residues. In DNA, the CDR3 is TGTGCCAGCAGCTCCTCGACAGGGCTAAATTCACCCCTCCACTTT. This translates into CASSSSTGLNSPLHF.

This chain uses TRBV7-9 with TRBJ2-3; no clear D. Per the germline V gene, CDR1 is SEHNR and CDR2 is FQNEAQ (reference sequence). V was pared by 2 bases and J by 4 bases, with 22 bases between. CDR3 length: 18 residues. The CDR3 sequence: CASSLLPVFLSQPDTQYF. In DNA, the CDR3 is TGTGCCAGCAGCTTACTCCCAGTATTTTTATCGCAACCAGATACGCAGTATTTT.

The rearrangement links TRBV7-8 to TRBJ2-2, with D possibly matching TRBD2 (5 bases). The CDR3 is 15 amino acids. Deletions cut 3 bases from V and 4 bases from J, with 12 bases between. Germline V gene sequence: CDR1 SGHVS, CDR2 FQNEAQ. The CDR3 region is CASSFVGAVTGELFF. DNA of the CDR3: TGTGCCAGCAGCTTTGTGGGAGCAGTCACCGGGGAGCTGTTTTTT.

V and J are TRBV2 and TRBJ2-1; TRBD1 matches 8 bases. V was clipped by 4 bases and J by 3 bases; unmatched bases: 8. Germline CDR1 and CDR2: SNHLY and FYNNEI. This CDR3 is built from 16 residues. The CDR3 DNA sequence: TGTGCCAGCAGTGCAGACCGGGACAGGAGCTACAATGAGCAGTTCTTC. Translated: CASSADRDRSYNEQFF.

The J gene is TRBJ1-2, the V gene TRBV6-1, with TRBD1 identical over 8 bases. After removal of 6 bases from V and 4 bases from J, the junction contained 4 bases not matched to a gene. CDR3 length: 13 residues. Germline assignment: CDR1 MNHNS and CDR2 SASEGT. CDR3 sequence reads: CASSLTGAYGYTF. The DNA for the CDR3 is TGTGCCAGCAGCCTGACAGGGGCCTATGGCTACACCTTC.

V gene TRBV19 combines with J gene TRBJ2-1; 7 nucleotides agree with TRBD1. CDR1 and CDR2 (germline): LNHDA, SQIVND (reference sequence). J lost 7 bases, V lost 2 bases, and 17 bases had no gene match. The CDR3 length is 18 residues. Written as DNA, the CDR3 is TGTGCCAGTAGTATACGAAGCGTCCAGGGGGAAGTCCGAAATGAGCAGTTCTTC. The encoded protein is CASSIRSVQGEVRNEQFF.

The chain has TRBV4-1 and TRBJ1-2; 8 nucleotides align to TRBD1. Trimming took 4 bases from V and 1 from J; bases not matched to a gene: 11. The CDR3 is made up of 17 amino acids. Germline CDR1 is MGHRA and CDR2 is YSYEKL. CDR3 coding DNA: TGCGCCAGCAGCCGGAACCAGCCGGGACAGGTTAACTATGGCTACACCTTC. Encoded protein: CASSRNQPGQVNYGYTF.

This chain links TRBV28 with TRBJ1-2; D is unresolved. The CDR3 runs to 15 residues. CDR1 MDHEN and CDR2 SYDVKM come from the germline V gene. V dropped 2 bases and J dropped 2 bases, with 12 bases sitting between them. The CDR3 DNA reads as TGTGCCAGCAGTTTACCGGGAGGCGCCAACTATGGCTACACCTTC. Translating it yields CASSLPGGANYGYTF.

This chain connects TRBV14 to TRBJ2-1; 11 bases match TRBD1. Germline values: CDR1 SGHDN, CDR2 FVKESK. V lost 4 bases and J lost 3; bases outside the gene matches: 11. This CDR3 comprises 18 residues. In DNA, the CDR3 is TGTGCCAGCAGCCCGGACAGGGGGCCTAGCGGGCTCTACAATGAGCAGTTCTTC. Residues: CASSPDRGPSGLYNEQFF.

The chain joins TRBV4-3 to TRBJ2-2, with 7 bases lining up with TRBD1. Per germline, CDR1 LGHNA and CDR2 YSLEER. This CDR3 has 15 residues. J was trimmed by 4 bases and V by 4 bases; bases with no gene match: 6. This CDR3 is CASSRWAGGTGELFF. The CDR3 coding sequence is TGCGCCAGCAGCCGCTGGGCAGGGGGCACCGGGGAGCTGTTTTTT.

The chain employs TRBV11-2 and TRBJ2-1; TRBD2 might be the D (5 bases). CDR1 and CDR2 from the germline V gene are SGHAT and FQNNGV. The germline V and J ends were trimmed by 7 bases and 6 bases, with 25 bases remaining between them. CDR3 length: 17 amino acids. The CDR3 loop is CASTLRLSGGRFNEQFF. CDR3 DNA: TGTGCCAGCACTCTTCGATTATCAGGAGGACGGTTCAATGAGCAGTTCTTC.

The V and J genes are TRBV27 and TRBJ1-4; tentative D call: TRBD1 (6 bases). There are 14 residues in the CDR3. V was trimmed by 5 bases and J by 8 bases, leaving 15 bases between them. Per germline, CDR1 MNHEY and CDR2 SMNVEV (reference sequence). The CDR3 region is CASSLQGHREKLFF. The CDR3 DNA is TGTGCCAGCAGTCTACAGGGTCATCGGGAAAAACTGTTTTTT.

The chain has TRBV15 and TRBJ2-1; 8 nucleotides line up with TRBD2. The CDR3 covers 16 residues. Trimming at V came to 5 bases and at J to 4 bases, leaving 10 bases not matched to a gene. In germline, CDR1 is LNHNV, CDR2 YYDKDF (reference sequence). Here the CDR3 reads CATSRAEAGEYNEQFF. The CDR3 nucleotides are TGTGCCACCAGCCGAGCGGAAGCGGGGGAGTACAATGAGCAGTTCTTC.

The rearrangement uses TRBV5-6 and TRBJ2-7; the D gene is possibly TRBD1 (6 bases). Trimming pared 4 bases from V and 4 bases from J, leaving 9 bases between. The germline CDR1 and CDR2 sequences are SGHDT and YYEEEE. This CDR3 is 12 amino acids long. The CDR3 here is CASSRTEYEQYF. CDR3 nucleotide sequence: TGTGCCAGCAGCCGGACAGAGTACGAGCAGTACTTC.

The chain joins TRBV5-1 to TRBJ2-7; TRBD1 matches at 8 bases. Germline assignment: CDR1 SGHRS and CDR2 YFSETQ. This CDR3 contains 14 residues. V lost 4 bases and J lost 3; bases outside the gene matches: 6. CDR3 region: CASSPGQGGYEQYF. CDR3 DNA: TGCGCCAGCAGCCCCGGACAGGGAGGCTACGAGCAGTACTTC.

The chain uses TRBV6-1 and TRBJ2-2, with TRBD1 identical over 8 bases. V dropped 0 bases and J dropped 0; count of bases not matched to a gene: 6. CDR3 length: 18 residues. Germline CDR1 reads MNHNS; CDR2 reads SASEGT. In nucleotides, the CDR3 is TGTGCCAGCAGTGAAGCGGCAGGGGGCCTCGCGAACACCGGGGAGCTGTTTTTT. It codes for CASSEAAGGLANTGELFF.

The V call is TRBV4-2, the J call TRBJ1-4; the D is unclear. V lost 1 base and J 8 bases, leaving 5 bases between the germline ends. CDR3 size: 12 residues. In germline, CDR1 is LGHNA, CDR2 YNFKEQ. The CDR3 is CASSQVPEKLFF. The CDR3 nucleotides are TGTGCCAGCAGCCAAGTCCCGGAAAAACTGTTTTTT.